This TCR beta chain was sequenced in a study of blood T cell repertoires in COVID-19 (dated by TCRdb to 2018 to 2021). Background for the entire study: Collaborator samples came from the United States, Italy and Spain and covered acute and convalescent phases of COVID-19. The prospective study material was composed of cDNA or gDNA derived from T cells, B-cell-depleted T cells, or PBMCs. Subjects who had been exposed to COVID-19, were actively infected with it, or had recovered from it provided the deeply sampled blood TCRbeta repertoires that made up the dataset. A freely available public database, intended as a resource for researchers studying the immune response to SARS-CoV-2, is where the repertoires were released. The samples were drawn from two sources: the first 160 participants of the ongoing ImmuneRACE study, and fewer than 1,500 subjects contributed by 6 global collaborators. Nearly every sample came with metadata listing a de-identified subject ID, COVID-19 status, age in years and sex. Where available, HLA class I and class II types were taken from metadata supplied by the sample provider and were not determined by assay-based typing.

The immunoSEQ Assay, a bias-controlled multiplex PCR, was used to amplify TCRbeta CDR3 regions from genomic DNA. Concerning the study's data processing: The number of nucleated cells in each sample was estimated from the amplification of reference gene primers within the assay. Sequence reads were collapsed and filtered to measure the absolute abundance of every unique TCRbeta CDR3 rearrangement. For each sample, productive Simpson clonality was calculated by taking the square root of Simpson's diversity index across productive rearrangements. The source is immuneACCESS, and TCRdb retained only in-frame sequences with V and J called. Part of the clones is not carried over; for the studies checked, unresolved V genes explain less than half of this, and the remainder is unexplained. V, J and clone size reflect that table, while D and trimming were determined from the DNA. Counted in this sample were 110,000 or so clones; more than 80% of them appeared once. The biggest ten clones account for roughly 4.4% of the sample.

Germline trimming: 4 bases from V, 10 bases from J; junction bases outside gene matches: 11. Measured from the cysteine to the phenylalanine, the CDR3 is 16 residues long. The read is trimmed to its CDR3 DNA, 48 bases read in frame from base 1. CDR1 and CDR2 (SGHTA, FQGNSA) derive from the germline V gene. Worth noting for this clone: The antigen it binds to is not known. No clone much larger than this one lies a single base away; base qualities are absent.

Each collaborating institution followed its own protocols to collect whole blood in K2EDTA tubes. For TCRbeta analysis, collaborator samples were shipped as frozen whole blood, as isolated PBMCs, or as DNA extracted from either sample type. The investigation overall reported the following: The quantity of clinical and demographic metadata differed by source and by participant and was supplied without curation.

The specimen sequenced was peripheral blood. The chain is encoded by TRBV7-2 joined to TRBJ1-6; 9 central nucleotides agree with TRBD1. This clonotype was sampled from a woman aged 50 to 65 with acute or convalescent COVID-19. The CDR3 in this case is CASSSTTGGLGSPLHF. The DNA is TGTGCCAGCAGCTCCACCACAGGGGGCCTTGGATCACCCCTCCACTTT.